The source of this TCR beta chain is a study of T cells in Graves' hyperthyroidism and ophthalmopathy. Study-level findings and limits: Ophthalmopathy was model-predicted a median around 6.7 months pre-onset.

The V and J ends lost 5 bases and 2 bases respectively, with 16 bases between them. The CDR3 totals 15 residues. Germline V gene data show CDR1 as SGHAT and CDR2 as FQNNGV. This clonotype has just a few counts. Its target is not known. The TCR beta CDR3 regions underwent amplification using RNA transcripts as the source. The HTBI set primed first-round TCR CDR3 RT-PCR. TCRdb passed the multiplex PCR reads through MiXCR, listing each CDR3 protein once. The profile covers 300,000 or so distinct CDR3 sequences, with 16% appearing a single time and around 34% taken by the ten largest. Stable Graves' hyperthyroidism denoted no ophthalmopathy progression over 18 months. Every diagnosis used clinical symptoms, serum thyroxine and TRAb, thyroid ultrasound and orbital computed tomography.

Sequences were obtained from blood. This chain joins TRBV11-2 and TRBJ2-7; possibly TRBD1 for D (5 bases). This TCR was sampled from a man aged 30 to 39 with Graves' hyperthyroidism. CDR3 region: CASSPWGRVTYEQYF. In DNA form, the CDR3 reads TGTGCCAGCAGCCCCTGGGGCAGGGTCACCTACGAGCAGTACTTC.